Listed here are 25 T cell receptor beta chains from one sample, sequenced in a study of cytomegalovirus exposure and HLA in healthy donors. PCR used 60 Vbeta primers and 13 Jbeta primers. This table comes from immunoSEQ multiplex PCR, and its TCRdb copy is limited to in-frame clones, with some not included. The sample records 130,000 to 150,000 clones, around three quarters being singletons. Sequencing used PBMCs. The receptors here all came from a woman between 18 and 29 years old in good health and CMV-seropositive.

This clone was seen a handful of times. The chain combines TRBV4-1 with TRBJ2-7; perhaps TRBD1 as D (5 bases). Germline V lookup: CDR1 MGHRA, CDR2 YSYEKL. Trimming took 0 bases from V and 5 from J, leaving 23 bases between them. The CDR3 loop spans 18 amino acids. As DNA, the CDR3 is TGCGCCAGCAGCCAAGACGTATCAGGGTCAAATACAGCCCACGAGCAGTACTTC. This encodes CASSQDVSGSNTAHEQYF.

On this clone: A read error may produce the germline difference seen at one junction end. The CDR3 coding sequence is TGTACCAGCAGCACACCGGACAGGGGCCGAGCTAACTATGGCTACACCTTC. It encodes CTSSTPDRGRANYGYTF. The chain carries TRBV9 and TRBJ1-2; 9 bases are a match to TRBD1. From germline, CDR1 is SGDLS and CDR2 YYNGEE. The length of the CDR3 is 17 residues.

With respect to this clone: The sample has other DNA sequences that encode this CDR3 too. The chain combines TRBV5-1 with TRBJ2-7; a possible D gene is TRBD1 (6 bases). With 0 bases removed from V and 0 bases from J, the gap between germline ends came to 13 bases. This CDR3 is 16 amino acids long. CDR1 is SGHRS, CDR2 YFSETQ, per germline. The CDR3 loop is CASSLGPQGTSYEQYF. The CDR3 bases are TGCGCCAGCAGCTTGGGGCCGCAGGGGACCTCCTACGAGCAGTACTTC. Looking up the rest from reference TRBV5-1 and TRBJ2-7 gives the full variable domain: KAGVTQTPRYLIKTRGQQVTLSCSPISGHRSVSWYQQTPGQGLQFLFEYFSETQRNKGNFPGRFSGRQFSNSRSEMNVSTLELGDSALYLCASSLGPQGTSYEQYFGPGTRLTVT.

The chain has TRBV30 and TRBJ1-6; the D gene is possibly TRBD1 (6 bases). The CDR3 has 17 amino acids. Trimming left V 2 bases short and J 7 bases short, with 21 bases between. Germline V CDR1 and CDR2: GTSNPN, SVGIG (reference sequence). The CDR3 protein is CAWSTKGGRKGNSPLHF. DNA of the CDR3: TGTGCCTGGAGTACTAAGGGGGGGCGGAAAGGAAATTCACCCCTCCACTTT.

The chain recombines TRBV30 with TRBJ1-2, with 7 bases aligning to TRBD1. V lost 0 bases, J lost 8 bases, and 6 bases stayed unmatched. The germline V gene has CDR1 GTSNPN and CDR2 SVGIG (reference sequence). The CDR3 has 13 amino acids. This CDR3 reads CAWSVSGGGGYTF. The CDR3 coding sequence is TGTGCCTGGAGTGTATCAGGGGGTGGGGGCTACACCTTC.

V and J are TRBV6-1 and TRBJ2-7; maybe TRBD2 (6 bases). V dropped 8 bases and J dropped 6 bases, with 11 bases sitting between them. Germline V CDR1 and CDR2: MNHNS, SASEGT. CDR3 length: 11 residues. The CDR3 spells CASADGGEQYF. The CDR3 nucleotides read TGTGCCAGCGCCGACGGGGGCGAGCAGTACTTC.

This clone was counted only a few times. The genes are TRBV7-6 and TRBJ2-5; 10 bases agree with TRBD2. The CDR3 consists of 15 residues. Germline CDR1 reads SGHVS; CDR2 reads FNYEAQ. V dropped 3 bases and J dropped 4; count of bases not matched to a gene: 5. The CDR3 loop is CASSFSGGRGETQYF. The CDR3 coding sequence is TGTGCCAGCAGCTTTAGCGGGGGGCGCGGAGAGACCCAGTACTTC.

The chain recombines TRBV4-1 with TRBJ1-1; D possibly corresponds to TRBD1 (5 bases). The V end was cut by 3 bases, the J end by 3 bases, with 20 bases between. From germline, CDR1 is MGHRA and CDR2 YSYEKL. This CDR3 is built from 17 residues. Here the CDR3 DNA reads TGCGCCAGCAGCCACCCGGGACTCCTCGGGTCGCACACTGAAGCTTTCTTT. Residues: CASSHPGLLGSHTEAFF.

V is TRBV5-4 and J is TRBJ2-1; tentatively, D is TRBD1 (7 bases). V gave up 5 bases and J gave up 2 bases, with 17 bases separating them. In germline, CDR1 is SGHNT, CDR2 YYREEE (reference sequence). The CDR3 sequence is 16 residues long. CDR3 DNA: TGTGCCAGCAGTTTAAGGGGCAGGGGGGCCTACAATGAGCAGTTCTTC. The encoded protein is CASSLRGRGAYNEQFF.

J is TRBJ2-6 and V is TRBV5-1; tentative D call: TRBD1 (5 bases). Germline CDR1 and CDR2: SGHRS and YFSETQ. V was cut by 0 bases and J by 0 bases, with 10 bases left in between. The CDR3 totals 17 residues. The CDR3 nucleotides are TGCGCCAGCAGCTTGGAACAGGTGAACTCTGGGGCCAACGTCCTGACTTTC. Amino acids: CASSLEQVNSGANVLTF.

This clone has only one observation. The chain couples TRBV7-2 to TRBJ2-7; the D gene is possibly TRBD1 (5 bases). V was clipped by 5 bases and J by 1 base, with 21 bases between them. Germline CDR1 SGHTA, CDR2 FQGNSA. This CDR3 contains 17 residues. The CDR3 region is CASSTRRHRNLSYEQYF. For the CDR3, the DNA is TGTGCCAGCAGCACAAGACGACACAGGAACCTTTCCTACGAGCAGTACTTC.

This chain joins TRBV5-1 and TRBJ1-1, with 7 bases fitting TRBD1. V was pared by 4 bases and J by 4 bases, with 7 bases of the junction left unmatched. Germline-derived CDR1 and CDR2 are SGHRS and YFSETQ. This CDR3 comprises 14 residues. The CDR3 nucleotides are TGCGCCAGCAGCACGGAGGCAGGGGGCACTGAAGCTTTCTTT. Its translation is CASSTEAGGTEAFF.

The chain recombines TRBV9 with TRBJ2-5; possible D gene TRBD1, 7 bases. In germline, CDR1 is SGDLS, CDR2 YYNGEE. The V and J ends lost 1 base and 7 bases respectively, with 8 bases between them. CDR3 length: 12 amino acids. The chain's CDR3 is CASSVQGGTQYF. The CDR3 DNA is TGTGCCAGCAGCGTACAGGGGGGGACCCAGTACTTC.

The chain couples TRBV11-2 to TRBJ2-2, with D unclear. The germline V and J ends were trimmed by 2 bases and 6 bases, with 10 bases remaining between them. The CDR3 has 14 residues. Germline assignment: CDR1 SGHAT and CDR2 FQNNGV. The CDR3, as DNA: TGTGCCAGCAGCTTAATGTTAGCTCCCGGGGAGCTGTTTTTT. Its protein is CASSLMLAPGELFF.

V gene TRBV19 combines with J gene TRBJ1-5, with no clear D. V lost 2 bases and J lost 0, with 8 bases in between. Per the germline V gene, CDR1 is LNHDA and CDR2 is SQIVND (reference sequence). CDR3 length: 15 amino acids. CDR3 nucleotide sequence: TGTGCCAGTAGTATACCGGGGTATAGCAATCAGCCCCAGCATTTT. Its protein product is CASSIPGYSNQPQHF.

This clone turned up a few times. V is TRBV2 and J is TRBJ2-2; the D gene is possibly TRBD2 (6 bases). CDR3 length: 14 amino acids. V was clipped by 7 bases and J by 1 base, with 10 bases between them. In germline, CDR1 is SNHLY, CDR2 FYNNEI. The CDR3 region is CASIRGENTGELFF. As DNA, the CDR3 is TGTGCCAGCATCCGCGGGGAGAACACCGGGGAGCTGTTTTTT.

This chain links TRBV4-1 with TRBJ2-3, with TRBD2 matching 9 bases. This CDR3 region has 13 residues. Germline trimming cut 6 bases from V and 4 bases from J; bases unmatched to any gene: 2. Germline V gene lookup returns CDR1 MGHRA and CDR2 YSYEKL. This chain's CDR3 is CASSVAGADTQYF. CDR3 coding DNA: TGCGCCAGCAGTGTAGCGGGGGCAGATACGCAGTATTTT.

The chain carries TRBV2 and TRBJ1-5; 9 bases are shared with TRBD1. The ends lost 5 bases at V and 6 bases at J; junction bases unmatched: 5. The CDR3 is made up of 14 amino acids. The germline gives CDR1 SNHLY, CDR2 FYNNEI. CDR3 sequence reads: CASSRTGEGQPQHF. The CDR3 DNA reads as TGTGCCAGCAGTCGGACAGGGGAGGGTCAGCCCCAGCATTTT.

This rearrangement joins TRBV5-4 to TRBJ2-1; 8 bases fit TRBD2. J lost 6 bases, V lost 0 bases, and 8 bases had no gene match. Germline CDR1 and CDR2: SGHNT and YYREEE (reference sequence). The CDR3 totals 16 residues. CDR3 bases: TGTGCCAGCAGCTTGGGGTCCGGGGGGGTTGGCAATGAGCAGTTCTTC. Protein product: CASSLGSGGVGNEQFF. Looking up the rest from reference TRBV5-4 and TRBJ2-1 gives the full variable domain: ETGVTQSPTHLIKTRGQQVTLRCSSQSGHNTVSWYQQALGQGPQFIFQYYREEENGRGNFPPRFSGLQFPNYSSELNVNALELDDSALYLCASSLGSGGVGNEQFFGPGTRLTVL.

This clone turned up a few times. This chain links TRBV15 with TRBJ1-3; D is possibly TRBD1 (5 bases). The CDR3 has 16 amino acids. Trimming shortened V by 0 bases and J by 2 bases, and 11 bases separated the two germline ends. Germline CDR1 reads LNHNV; CDR2 reads YYDKDF (reference sequence). DNA for the CDR3: TGTGCCACCAGCAGAGATTACCCAGGGACTGGAAACACCATATATTTT. Translation gives CATSRDYPGTGNTIYF.

The chain has TRBV5-5 and TRBJ2-7; 8 bases match TRBD1. The CDR3 loop spans 15 amino acids. The trim removed 4 bases at V and 0 bases at J, leaving 6 bases unmatched. CDR1 and CDR2 (germline): SGHKS, YYEKEE (reference sequence). CDR3 protein: CASSTYRGTSYEQYF. The CDR3 DNA reads TGTGCCAGCAGCACCTACAGGGGGACCTCCTACGAGCAGTACTTC.

Concerning this clone itself: Other nucleotide sequences from this sample produce the same CDR3. This chain links TRBV9 with TRBJ2-7; 9 nucleotides align to TRBD1. Germline CDR1 SGDLS, CDR2 YYNGEE. The V gene end was trimmed by 0 bases and the J gene end by 2 bases; junction bases not matched to a gene: 0. The CDR3 has 14 amino acids. CDR3 region: CASSVGDRAYEQYF. The CDR3 region has the DNA TGTGCCAGCAGCGTAGGGGACAGGGCCTACGAGCAGTACTTC.

This clone was counted only a few times. The chain is built from TRBV5-5 and TRBJ2-3; 7 bases agree with TRBD2. Germline CDR1 reads SGHKS; CDR2 reads YYEKEE (reference sequence). V lost 1 base and J lost 6; bases outside the gene matches: 5. The CDR3 loop spans 14 amino acids. CDR3 region: CASSLMGGSDTQYF. CDR3 sequence (DNA): TGTGCCAGCAGCTTGATGGGGGGGAGTGATACGCAGTATTTT.

A note on this clone: The same CDR3 arises from other DNA sequences in this sample as well. The chain joins TRBV19 to TRBJ1-5, with unresolved D. Germline V gene sequence: CDR1 LNHDA, CDR2 SQIVND (reference sequence). The CDR3 has 16 amino acids. V was pared by 5 bases and J by 1 base, with 15 bases between. The CDR3 DNA reads TGTGCCAGTAGTTTCAGGACGGGGAGAAGCAATCAGCCCCAGCATTTT. Translating gives CASSFRTGRSNQPQHF. The whole variable domain, filled in from reference TRBV19 and TRBJ1-5, reads DGGITQSPKYLFRKEGQNVTLSCEQNLNHDAMYWYRQDPGQGLRLIYYSQIVNDFQKGDIAEGYSVSREKKESFPLTVTSAQKNPTAFYLCASSFRTGRSNQPQHFGDGTRLSIL.

This chain connects TRBV5-6 to TRBJ1-1, with D possibly TRBD1 on 5 matching bases. The CDR3 spans 13 residues. Per the germline V gene, CDR1 is SGHDT and CDR2 is YYEEEE. V was trimmed by 3 bases and J by 4 bases, leaving 10 bases between them. Here the CDR3 DNA reads TGTGCCAGCAGCTCTACAGGTCGCACTGAAGCTTTCTTT. It is translated as CASSSTGRTEAFF.